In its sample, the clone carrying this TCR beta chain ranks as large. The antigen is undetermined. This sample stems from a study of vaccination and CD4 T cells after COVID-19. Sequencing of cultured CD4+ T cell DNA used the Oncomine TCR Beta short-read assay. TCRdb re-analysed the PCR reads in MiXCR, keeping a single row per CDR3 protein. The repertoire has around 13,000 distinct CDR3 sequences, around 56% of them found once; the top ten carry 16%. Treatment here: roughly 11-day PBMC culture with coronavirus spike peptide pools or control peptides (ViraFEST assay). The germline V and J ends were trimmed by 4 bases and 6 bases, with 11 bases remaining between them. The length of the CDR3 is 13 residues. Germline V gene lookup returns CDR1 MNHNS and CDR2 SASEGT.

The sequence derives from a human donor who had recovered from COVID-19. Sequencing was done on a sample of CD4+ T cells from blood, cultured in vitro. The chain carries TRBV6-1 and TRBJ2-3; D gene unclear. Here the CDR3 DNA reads TGTGCCAGCAGTGCGACCCCTAGGGATACGCAGTATTTT. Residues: CASSATPRDTQYF.